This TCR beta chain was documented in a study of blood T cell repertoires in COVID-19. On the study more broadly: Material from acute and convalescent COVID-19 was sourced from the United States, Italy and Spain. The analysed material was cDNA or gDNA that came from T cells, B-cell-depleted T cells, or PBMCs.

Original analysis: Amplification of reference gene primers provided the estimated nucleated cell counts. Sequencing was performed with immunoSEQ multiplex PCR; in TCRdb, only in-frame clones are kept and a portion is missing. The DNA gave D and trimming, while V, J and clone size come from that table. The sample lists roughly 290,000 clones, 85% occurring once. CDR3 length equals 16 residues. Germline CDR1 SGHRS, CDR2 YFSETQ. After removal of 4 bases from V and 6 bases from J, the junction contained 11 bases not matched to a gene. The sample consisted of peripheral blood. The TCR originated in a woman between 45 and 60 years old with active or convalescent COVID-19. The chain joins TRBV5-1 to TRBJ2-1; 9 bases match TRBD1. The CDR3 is CASSGLTGGSFNEQFF. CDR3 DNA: TGCGCCAGCAGCGGACTGACAGGGGGAAGTTTCAATGAGCAGTTCTTC. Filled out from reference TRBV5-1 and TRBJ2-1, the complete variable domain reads KAGVTQTPRYLIKTRGQQVTLSCSPISGHRSVSWYQQTPGQGLQFLFEYFSETQRNKGNFPGRFSGRQFSNSRSEMNVSTLELGDSALYLCASSGLTGGSFNEQFFGPGTRLTVL.